Presented here are 23 T cell receptor beta chains from one specimen sequenced in a study of OX40 agonist ivuxolimab in advanced cancers. Data came from immunoSEQ multiplex PCR; TCRdb stores just in-frame clones and leaves some out. The sample consists of 25,000 or so clones, about four fifths of them appearing once. This material consisted of CD4+ or CD8+ T cells sorted from blood, taken in a trial of the OX40 agonist ivuxolimab. The receptor set was obtained from an adult with an advanced solid tumor such as melanoma, head and neck, liver or kidney cancer.

V and J are TRBV6-1 and TRBJ2-2; D call uncertain. The CDR3 spans 15 residues. Germline V gene lookup returns CDR1 MNHNS and CDR2 SASEGT. Trimming pared 4 bases from V and 2 bases from J, leaving 11 bases between. Written as DNA, the CDR3 is TGTGCCAGCAGTGTGGTCTGGGCTAACACCGGGGAGCTGTTTTTT. It encodes CASSVVWANTGELFF.

Of note for this clone: The junction departs from germline at one end; a sequencing error may be responsible. The chain employs TRBV30 and TRBJ1-2; 7 positions agree with TRBD1. The CDR3 consists of 11 residues. The germline CDR1 and CDR2 sequences are GTSNPN and SVGIG (reference sequence). The CDR3 is CAWSAATGRFF. DNA of the CDR3: TGTGCCTGGAGTGCCGCGACAGGGCGATTCTTC.

The genes are TRBV6-1 and TRBJ1-1; no definite D call. This CDR3 has 13 amino acids. V lost 2 bases and J 0 bases, leaving 4 bases between the germline ends. Per the germline V gene, CDR1 is MNHNS and CDR2 is SASEGT. This chain's CDR3 is CASSETLNTEAFF. CDR3 nucleotide sequence: TGTGCCAGCAGTGAAACGCTGAACACTGAAGCTTTCTTT.

J is TRBJ2-7 and V is TRBV7-6; 9 positions agree with TRBD1. This CDR3 spans 14 amino acids. Germline V gene data show CDR1 as SGHVS and CDR2 as FNYEAQ. V lost 6 bases and J lost 7; bases outside the gene matches: 10. This chain's CDR3 is CASSTGTGPSEQYF. CDR3 nucleotides: TGTGCCAGCAGTACCGGGACAGGGCCTAGTGAGCAGTACTTC.

This rearrangement joins TRBV9 to TRBJ1-1, with D maybe TRBD1 (5 bases). The CDR3 is 15 residues long. In germline, CDR1 is SGDLS, CDR2 YYNGEE. Trimming removed 4 bases from V and 2 bases from J, with 15 bases in between. This CDR3 is CASSPRSGTNTEAFF. CDR3 sequence (DNA): TGTGCCAGCAGCCCAAGGTCCGGGACCAACACTGAAGCTTTCTTT.

The J gene is TRBJ2-3, the V gene TRBV4-3; D is perhaps TRBD2 (7 bases). The germline V gene encodes CDR1 LGHNA and CDR2 YSLEER. The germline V and J ends were trimmed by 1 base and 3 bases, with 17 bases remaining between them. CDR3 size: 17 residues. CDR3 DNA: TGCGCCAGCAGCCAAGGGGGGCCGCGGGAGTGGACAGATACGCAGTATTTT. It is translated as CASSQGGPREWTDTQYF.

This clone has just one count. The V gene is TRBV28, the J gene TRBJ1-5; 8 positions agree with TRBD1. J gave up 4 bases and V 5 bases, and 1 base lay outside the gene matches. CDR1 is MDHEN and CDR2 is SYDVKM in the germline V gene. The CDR3 sequence is 13 residues long. The CDR3 nucleotides read TGTGCCAGCAGTCGGACAGGGAATCAGCCCCAGCATTTT. This translates into CASSRTGNQPQHF.

J is TRBJ2-7 and V is TRBV11-2; the D call may be TRBD1 or TRBD2 (5 bases each). Trimming took 5 bases from V and 2 from J, leaving 16 bases between them. The CDR3 sequence is 15 residues long. Germline CDR1 reads SGHAT; CDR2 reads FQNNGV. CDR3 bases: TGTGCCAGCAGCACCTACCAGGGAGCGGCCTACGAGCAGTACTTC. Its translation: CASSTYQGAAYEQYF.

The chain is built from TRBV9 and TRBJ2-4; D may be TRBD1 (6 bases). This CDR3 is 13 amino acids long. Trimming shortened V by 2 bases and J by 9 bases, and 12 bases separated the two germline ends. CDR1 is SGDLS, CDR2 YYNGEE, per germline. The CDR3, as DNA: TGTGCCAGCAGCGTTGGGGGCGCGGGCATTCAGTACTTC. It is translated as CASSVGGAGIQYF. Drawing the rest from reference TRBV9 and TRBJ2-4, the complete variable domain is DSGVTQTPKHLITATGQRVTLRCSPRSGDLSVYWYQQSLDQGLQFLIQYYNGEERAKGNILERFSAQQFPDLHSELNLSSLELGDSALYFCASSVGGAGIQYFGAGTRLSVL.

V is TRBV7-2 and J is TRBJ1-1; D is unclear. Deletions cut 4 bases from V and 4 bases from J, with 13 bases between. CDR1 is SGHTA, CDR2 FQGNSA, per germline. This CDR3 has 14 residues. The CDR3 DNA sequence: TGTGCCAGCAGCTGGGCCTCCGGTGGCACTGAAGCTTTCTTT. Its protein is CASSWASGGTEAFF.

V and J are TRBV2 and TRBJ2-1; tentative D call: TRBD2 (5 bases). This CDR3 comprises 11 residues. Germline V gene data show CDR1 as SNHLY and CDR2 as FYNNEI. Trimming removed 9 bases from V and 8 bases from J, with 11 bases in between. The CDR3 coding sequence is TGTGCCAGTATGAGGGTATATGAGCAGTTCTTC. Translated: CASMRVYEQFF.

V and J are TRBV4-3 and TRBJ2-7, with 8 positions matching TRBD2. The CDR3 extends over 17 amino acids. With 1 base clipped from V and 1 base from J, the junction kept 9 bases outside the gene matches. Germline assignment: CDR1 LGHNA and CDR2 YSLEER. The CDR3 DNA sequence: TGCGCCAGCAGCCAAGCAGTGGGACTAGTGACATCCTACGAGCAGTACTTC. This encodes CASSQAVGLVTSYEQYF.

CDR3 sequence (DNA): TGTGCCAGCAGCTTAAGGATGGCAGATACGCAGTATTTT. Translation: CASSLRMADTQYF. The V and J genes are TRBV7-2 and TRBJ2-3; no clear D gene. The CDR3 is made up of 13 amino acids. The germline CDR1 and CDR2 sequences are SGHTA and FQGNSA. V lost 2 bases, J lost 4 bases, and 7 bases lay in between.

This chain joins TRBV5-6 and TRBJ1-1, with D hard to call. Germline CDR1 reads SGHDT; CDR2 reads YYEEEE. Trimming removed 5 bases from V and 0 bases from J, with 8 bases in between. The CDR3 sequence is 13 residues long. This CDR3 reads CASRSGMNTEAFF. The DNA for the CDR3 is TGTGCCAGCAGATCTGGGATGAACACTGAAGCTTTCTTT.

The chain employs TRBV28 and TRBJ1-5; TRBD1 is a possible D gene (6 bases). CDR1 and CDR2 (germline): MDHEN, SYDVKM. The CDR3 extends over 15 amino acids. V was pared by 6 bases and J by 3 bases, with 15 bases between. CDR3 sequence (DNA): TGTGCCAGCAGCTCCCCAGGGGACCACAATCAGCCCCAGCATTTT. Translating it yields CASSSPGDHNQPQHF.

This rearrangement joins TRBV7-6 to TRBJ1-1; TRBD1 matches at 7 bases. Germline CDR1 SGHVS, CDR2 FNYEAQ. J gave up 6 bases and V 5 bases, and 3 bases lay outside the gene matches. This CDR3 contains 12 residues. The CDR3 sequence is CASSAQGAEAFF. The DNA for the CDR3 is TGTGCCAGCAGCGCCCAGGGGGCTGAAGCTTTCTTT.

The rearrangement links TRBV7-9 to TRBJ1-2, with a weak D call TRBD1 (5 bases). V lost 2 bases and J 4 bases, leaving 11 bases between the germline ends. The CDR3 has 14 amino acids. Germline CDR1 is SEHNR and CDR2 is FQNEAQ (reference sequence). As DNA, the CDR3 is TGTGCCAGCAGCTTACAACAGGCGTTCTATGGCTACACCTTC. Translation gives CASSLQQAFYGYTF.

This clone was seen more than once but under ten times. V and J are TRBV4-1 and TRBJ1-5, with 7 bases aligning to TRBD1. V gave up 3 bases and J gave up 4 bases; unmatched junction bases: 6. This CDR3 spans 15 amino acids. Germline V gives CDR1 MGHRA, CDR2 YSYEKL. The CDR3 region is CASSQGDRENQPQHF. The CDR3 nucleotides are TGCGCCAGCAGCCAGGGAGACAGGGAGAATCAGCCCCAGCATTTT.

This clone was found once. The genes are TRBV2 and TRBJ1-1; no reliable D call. The CDR3 consists of 13 residues. The V and J ends lost 3 bases and 0 bases respectively, with 5 bases between them. Germline loops: CDR1 SNHLY, CDR2 FYNNEI. In DNA form, the CDR3 reads TGTGCCAGCAGTGAGGAGATGAACACTGAAGCTTTCTTT. Translated, it gives CASSEEMNTEAFF. Filled out from reference TRBV2 and TRBJ1-1, the complete variable domain reads EPEVTQTPSHQVTQMGQEVILRCVPISNHLYFYWYRQILGQKVEFLVSFYNNEISEKSEIFDDQFSVERPDGSNFTLKIRSTKLEDSAMYFCASSEEMNTEAFFGQGTRLTVV.

The chain uses TRBV4-1 and TRBJ2-5; no clear D. The CDR3 is made up of 14 amino acids. CDR1 and CDR2 from the germline V gene are MGHRA and YSYEKL. V was pared by 1 base and J by 5 bases, with 11 bases between. The CDR3 DNA sequence: TGCGCCAGCAGCCAAGTTAAGTACGGGGAGACCCAGTACTTC. Amino acid sequence: CASSQVKYGETQYF.

Concerning this clone itself: Other nucleotide sequences in the sample specify the same CDR3. The genes are TRBV5-4 and TRBJ1-5; TRBD1 might be the D (5 bases). Germline V gene sequence: CDR1 SGHNT, CDR2 YYREEE (reference sequence). Between the trimmed V and J ends, which lost 0 bases and 4 bases, there was a span of 8 bases. CDR3 length: 14 amino acids. CDR3: CASSLGGGNQPQHF. The CDR3, as DNA: TGTGCCAGCAGCTTGGGGGGGGGAAATCAGCCCCAGCATTTT.

J is TRBJ1-4 and V is TRBV19; D unclear. Germline CDR1 and CDR2: LNHDA and SQIVND (reference sequence). The CDR3 is made up of 15 amino acids. V was shortened by 8 bases and J by 0 bases, with 13 bases between the two germline ends. CDR3 nucleotides: TGTGCCAGTGCTACCGGGTTTGCAACTAATGAAAAACTGTTTTTT. This encodes CASATGFATNEKLFF.

The chain uses TRBV29-1 and TRBJ1-5, with a weak D call TRBD1 (5 bases). Germline loops: CDR1 SQVTM, CDR2 ANQGSEA. V was clipped by 3 bases and J by 4 bases, with 13 bases between them. The CDR3 runs to 14 residues. CDR3 sequence reads: CSVDTGLGNQPQHF. For the CDR3, the DNA is TGCAGCGTTGATACGGGGCTTGGAAATCAGCCCCAGCATTTT.